This TCR beta chain is from a study of blood T cell repertoires in COVID-19. The assay was immunoSEQ multiplex PCR, and TCRdb's table has in-frame clones only and misses some. The table includes 200,000 to 250,000 clones, around nine tenths detected once. V shed 3 bases and J 4 bases; nucleotides not matched to a gene: 8. Germline V lookup: CDR1 DFQATT, CDR2 SNEGSKA (reference sequence). CDR3 length: 16 residues. Sequences were obtained from PBMCs or T cells enriched from blood (not recorded which). The receptor was derived from a man younger than 45 in a cohort exposed to, infected with or recovered from COVID-19 (not recorded which). The chain links TRBV20-1 to TRBJ2-3; TRBD2 agrees at 12 bases. As DNA, the CDR3 is TGCAGTGCTAGTCCCCTAGCGGGAGGGGCCGCAGATACGCAGTATTTT. As protein: CSASPLAGGAADTQYF.